Ten or more counts support the clone carrying this TCR beta chain. Its specificity is unknown. An end of the junction differs from the germline gene, which may be a read error. The data originate from a study of breast tumors, draining lymph nodes, adjacent tissues. Breast cancer patients provided tissue from their axillary draining lymph nodes. MiXCR was run by TCRdb on the multiplex PCR reads, yielding one entry per CDR3 protein. This sample has approximately 210,000 distinct CDR3 sequences, with approximately 30% found just once. Study-level points and caveats: Tumor repertoires ranked between lymph nodes and nontumor tissue in diversity, with V and J gene preferences. Luminal-like breast cancer showed significantly greater tumor-nontumor repertoire similarity than basal-like breast cancer did.

The receptor's source is a female donor with breast cancer. Some clones in this sample may be carry-over from other donors' samples. Sequencing was done on a sample of axillary lymph node tissue.

The CDR3 DNA is TGCAGTGCTAGGGGAACGGAGACCCAGTCCTTC. It translates to CSARGTETQSF. The chain has TRBV20-1 and TRBJ2-5; D is uncertain. The CDR3 consists of 11 residues. Germline V gene sequence: CDR1 DFQATT, CDR2 SNEGSKA (reference sequence).